The TCR beta chain under discussion was sequenced for a study of cytomegalovirus exposure and HLA in healthy donors. Primers for the PCR totalled 60 Vbeta and 13 Jbeta. The table came from immunoSEQ multiplex PCR; TCRdb's copy has only in-frame clones and leaves some out. The sample consists of roughly 130,000 clones, around 84% of them appearing once. Germline V CDR1 and CDR2: MNHNS, SASEGT. The CDR3 spans 13 residues. This chain uses TRBV6-1 with TRBJ2-5, with D perhaps matching TRBD2 (6 bases). The J call may be faulty, since TRBJ2-7 better matches the DNA end. Sequenced: PBMCs. The clonotype comes from a woman under 30 in good health and CMV-seropositive. The DNA for the CDR3 is TGTGCCATTCAGCCGGGGGACCACTACGAGCAGTACTTC. Protein product: CAIQPGDHYEQYF.